This T cell receptor (beta chain) was found in a study of shared clonotypes between healthy human individuals. Looking at the study overall: Donors had three CD4 naive, three CD4 memory, two CD8 naive and one CD8 memory plate apiece.

As regards this clone: The same CDR3 arises from other DNA sequences in this sample as well.

This CDR3 region has 13 residues. CDR1 and CDR2 (germline): MNHNS, SASEGT. V gave up 6 bases and J gave up 2 bases, with 8 bases separating them. DNA at about 210 ng, 25,000 to 30,000 T cell genomes, went into sorted-subset replicate PCRs. Only in-frame clones appear in the TCRdb table, and some are missing; sequencing was by immunoSEQ multiplex PCR. The sample carries more than 2,000,000 clones, 85% to 95% recorded once. Partitioning of CD4+ cells yielded a CD45RA+ naive subset and a CD45RA-negative memory subset. What was sequenced was naive CD4+ T cells sorted from blood. Subset indicated: CD45RA+ positively selected. This TCR came from a man aged 18 to 29 in good health. This chain joins TRBV6-1 and TRBJ1-3; unclear D gene. The chain's CDR3 is CASRPGAGNTIYF. CDR3 DNA: TGTGCCAGCAGACCGGGTGCTGGAAACACCATATATTTT.